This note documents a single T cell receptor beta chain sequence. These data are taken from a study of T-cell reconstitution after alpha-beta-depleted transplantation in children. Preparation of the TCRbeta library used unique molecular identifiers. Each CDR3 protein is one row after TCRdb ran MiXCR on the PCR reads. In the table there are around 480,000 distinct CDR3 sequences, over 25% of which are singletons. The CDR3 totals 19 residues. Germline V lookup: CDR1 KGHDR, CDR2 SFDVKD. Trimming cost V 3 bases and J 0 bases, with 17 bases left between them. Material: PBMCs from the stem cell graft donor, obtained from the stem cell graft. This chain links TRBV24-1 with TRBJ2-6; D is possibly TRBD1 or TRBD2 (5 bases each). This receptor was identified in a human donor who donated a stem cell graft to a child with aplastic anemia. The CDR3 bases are TGTGCCACCAGTGATCCCTCCGGGACGGTCTCCTCTGGGGCCAACGTCCTGACTTTC. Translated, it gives CATSDPSGTVSSGANVLTF.